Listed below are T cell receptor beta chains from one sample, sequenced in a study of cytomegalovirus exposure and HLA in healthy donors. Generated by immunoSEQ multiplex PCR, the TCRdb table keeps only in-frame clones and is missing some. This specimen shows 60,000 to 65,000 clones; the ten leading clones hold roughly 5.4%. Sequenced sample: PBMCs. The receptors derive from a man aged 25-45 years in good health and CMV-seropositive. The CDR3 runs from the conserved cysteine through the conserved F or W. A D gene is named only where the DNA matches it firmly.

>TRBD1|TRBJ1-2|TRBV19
CASRPSYGQAYGYTF
TGTGCCAGTAGACCTTCCTATGGACAGGCCTATGGCTACACCTTC
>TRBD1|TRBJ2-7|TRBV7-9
CASSSPLGDSSYEQYF
TGTGCCAGCAGCTCCCCGCTCGGGGACAGTTCCTACGAGCAGTACTTC
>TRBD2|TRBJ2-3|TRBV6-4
CASSEAGGHTDTQYF
TGTGCCAGCAGTGAAGCGGGGGGGCACACAGATACGCAGTATTTT
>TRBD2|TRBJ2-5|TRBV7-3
CASSVGTSGGSGETQYF
TGTGCCAGCAGCGTGGGGACTAGCGGAGGAAGTGGGGAGACCCAGTACTTC
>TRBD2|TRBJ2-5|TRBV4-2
CASSQAGGSGGAETQYF
TGTGCCAGCAGCCAAGCAGGTGGTAGCGGGGGGGCAGAGACCCAGTACTTC
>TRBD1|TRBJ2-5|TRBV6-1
CASSLTGKGETQYF
TGTGCCAGCAGCTTGACAGGGAAGGGAGAGACCCAGTACTTC
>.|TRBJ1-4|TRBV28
CASSFHAGSGYEKLFF
TGTGCCAGCAGTTTCCACGCGGGCAGTGGATACGAAAAACTGTTTTTT
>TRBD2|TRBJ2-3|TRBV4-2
CASSQPSGGSTDTQYF
TGTGCCAGCAGCCAGCCATCGGGAGGGAGCACAGATACGCAGTATTTT
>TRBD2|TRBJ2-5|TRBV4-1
CASSQEGSGRVTQYF
TGCGCCAGCAGCCAAGAGGGGTCAGGGAGGGTGACTCAGTACTTC
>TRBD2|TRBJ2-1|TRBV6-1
CASRTLAGGPNEQFF
TGTGCCAGCAGGACTCTAGCGGGAGGGCCCAATGAGCAGTTCTTC